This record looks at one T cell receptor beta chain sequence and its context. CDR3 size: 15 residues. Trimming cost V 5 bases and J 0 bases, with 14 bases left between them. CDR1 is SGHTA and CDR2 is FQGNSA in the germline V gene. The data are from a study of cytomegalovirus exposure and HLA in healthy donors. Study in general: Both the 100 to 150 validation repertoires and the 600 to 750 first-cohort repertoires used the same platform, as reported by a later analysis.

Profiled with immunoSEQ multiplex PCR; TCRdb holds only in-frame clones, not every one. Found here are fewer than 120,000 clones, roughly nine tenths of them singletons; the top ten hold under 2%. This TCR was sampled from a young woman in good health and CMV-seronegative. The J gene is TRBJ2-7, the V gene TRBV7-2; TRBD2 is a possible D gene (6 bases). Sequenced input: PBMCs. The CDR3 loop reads CASSAPGLSSYEQYF. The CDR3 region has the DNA TGTGCCAGCAGCGCCCCGGGACTCAGCTCCTACGAGCAGTACTTC.